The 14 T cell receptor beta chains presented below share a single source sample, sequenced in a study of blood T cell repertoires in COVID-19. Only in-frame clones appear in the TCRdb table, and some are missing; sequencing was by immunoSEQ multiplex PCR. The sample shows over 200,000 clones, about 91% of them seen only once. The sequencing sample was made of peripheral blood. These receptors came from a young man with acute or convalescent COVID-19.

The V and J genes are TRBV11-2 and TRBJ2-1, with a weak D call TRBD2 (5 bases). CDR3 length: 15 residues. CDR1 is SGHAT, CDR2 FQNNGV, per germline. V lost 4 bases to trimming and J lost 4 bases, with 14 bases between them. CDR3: CASSSLNLAYNEQFF. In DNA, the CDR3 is TGTGCCAGCAGCTCCCTAAACCTAGCATACAATGAGCAGTTCTTC. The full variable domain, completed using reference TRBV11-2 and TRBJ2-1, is EAGVAQSPRYKIIEKRQSVAFWCNPISGHATLYWYQQILGQGPKLLIQFQNNGVVDDSQLPKDRFSAERLKGVDSTLKIQPAKLEDSAVYLCASSSLNLAYNEQFFGPGTRLTVL.

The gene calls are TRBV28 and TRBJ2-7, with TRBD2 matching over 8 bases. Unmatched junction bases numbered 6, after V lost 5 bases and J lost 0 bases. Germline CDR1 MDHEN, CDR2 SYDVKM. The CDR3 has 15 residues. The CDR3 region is CASSPAGGISYEQYF. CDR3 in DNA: TGTGCCAGCAGTCCGGCGGGGGGAATCTCCTACGAGCAGTACTTC.

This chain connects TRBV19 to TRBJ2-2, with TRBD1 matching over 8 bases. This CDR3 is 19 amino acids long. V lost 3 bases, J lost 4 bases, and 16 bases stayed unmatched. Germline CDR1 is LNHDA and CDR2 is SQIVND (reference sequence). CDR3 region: CASSIRTGLERATTGELFF. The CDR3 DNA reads TGTGCCAGTAGTATTAGGACAGGGTTGGAGAGAGCGACCACCGGGGAGCTGTTTTTT.

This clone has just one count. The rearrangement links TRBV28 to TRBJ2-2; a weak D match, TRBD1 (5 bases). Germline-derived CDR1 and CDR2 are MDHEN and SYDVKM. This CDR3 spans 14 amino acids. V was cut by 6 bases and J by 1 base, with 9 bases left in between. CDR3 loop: CASRRQKNTGELFF. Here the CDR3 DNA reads TGTGCCAGCAGGAGACAGAAGAACACCGGGGAGCTGTTTTTT.

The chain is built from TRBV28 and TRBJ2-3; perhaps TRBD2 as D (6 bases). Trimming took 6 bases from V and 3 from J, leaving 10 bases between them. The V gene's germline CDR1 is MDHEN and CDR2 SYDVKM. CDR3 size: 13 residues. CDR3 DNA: TGTGCCAGCAGGGGGGACTTAACAGATACGCAGTATTTT. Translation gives CASRGDLTDTQYF. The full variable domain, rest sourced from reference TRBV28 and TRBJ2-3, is DVKVTQSSRYLVKRTGEKVFLECVQDMDHENMFWYRQDPGLGLRLIYFSYDVKMKEKGDIPEGYSVSREKKERFSLILESASTNQTSMYLCASRGDLTDTQYFGPGTRLTVL.

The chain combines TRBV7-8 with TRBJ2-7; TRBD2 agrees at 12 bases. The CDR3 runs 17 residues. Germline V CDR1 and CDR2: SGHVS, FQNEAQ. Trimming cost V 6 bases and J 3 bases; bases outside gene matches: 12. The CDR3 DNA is TGTGCCAGCAGTTCCCCGACTAGCGGGAGAGATCTCTACGAGCAGTACTTC. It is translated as CASSSPTSGRDLYEQYF.

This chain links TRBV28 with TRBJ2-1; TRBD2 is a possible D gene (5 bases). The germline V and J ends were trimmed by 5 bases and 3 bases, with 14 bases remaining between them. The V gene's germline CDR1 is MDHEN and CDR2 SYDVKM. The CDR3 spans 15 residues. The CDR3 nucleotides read TGTGCCAGCAGTAAGAGCGGTTACTACTACAATGAGCAGTTCTTC. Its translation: CASSKSGYYYNEQFF.

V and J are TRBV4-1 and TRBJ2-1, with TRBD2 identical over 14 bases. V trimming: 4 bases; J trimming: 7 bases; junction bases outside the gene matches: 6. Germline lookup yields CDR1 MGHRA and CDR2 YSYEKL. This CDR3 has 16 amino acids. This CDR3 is CASSRARTSGRNEQFF. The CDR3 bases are TGCGCCAGCAGCCGCGCAAGGACTAGCGGGAGGAATGAGCAGTTCTTC.

In nucleotides, the CDR3 is TGCGCCAGCAGCTTGGCCCCCCAGATACAAGCTTTCTTT. Amino acid sequence: CASSLAPQIQAFF. The gene calls are TRBV5-1 and TRBJ1-1, with unresolved D. The germline V gene encodes CDR1 SGHRS and CDR2 YFSETQ. This CDR3 is built from 13 residues. With 0 bases removed from V and 9 bases from J, the gap between germline ends came to 12 bases.

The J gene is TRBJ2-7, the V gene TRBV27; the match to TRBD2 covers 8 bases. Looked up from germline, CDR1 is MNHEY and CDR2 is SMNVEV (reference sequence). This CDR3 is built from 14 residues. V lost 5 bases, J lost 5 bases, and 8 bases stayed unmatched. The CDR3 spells CASSSGGRRNEQYF. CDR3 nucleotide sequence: TGTGCCAGCAGTAGCGGGGGCCGGAGGAACGAGCAGTACTTC.

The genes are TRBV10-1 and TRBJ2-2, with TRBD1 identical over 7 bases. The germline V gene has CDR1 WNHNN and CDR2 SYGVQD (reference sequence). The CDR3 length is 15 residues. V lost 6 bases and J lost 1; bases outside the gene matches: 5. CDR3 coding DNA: TGCGCCAGCAGAGCCGGGACAGTGAACACCGGGGAGCTGTTTTTT. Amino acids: CASRAGTVNTGELFF.

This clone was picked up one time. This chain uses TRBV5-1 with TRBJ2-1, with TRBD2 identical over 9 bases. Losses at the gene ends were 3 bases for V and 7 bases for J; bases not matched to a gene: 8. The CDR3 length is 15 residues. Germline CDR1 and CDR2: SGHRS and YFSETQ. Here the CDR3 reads CASSSFSGSGNEQFF. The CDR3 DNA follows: TGCGCCAGCAGCTCATTTAGCGGGAGTGGAAATGAGCAGTTCTTC. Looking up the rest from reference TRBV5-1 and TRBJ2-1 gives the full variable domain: KAGVTQTPRYLIKTRGQQVTLSCSPISGHRSVSWYQQTPGQGLQFLFEYFSETQRNKGNFPGRFSGRQFSNSRSEMNVSTLELGDSALYLCASSSFSGSGNEQFFGPGTRLTVL.

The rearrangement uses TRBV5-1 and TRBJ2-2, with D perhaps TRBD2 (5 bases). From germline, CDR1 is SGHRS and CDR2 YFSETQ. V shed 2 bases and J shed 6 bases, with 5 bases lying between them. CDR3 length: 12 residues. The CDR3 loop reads CASSFGAGELFF. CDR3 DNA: TGCGCCAGCAGCTTCGGGGCCGGGGAGCTGTTTTTT.

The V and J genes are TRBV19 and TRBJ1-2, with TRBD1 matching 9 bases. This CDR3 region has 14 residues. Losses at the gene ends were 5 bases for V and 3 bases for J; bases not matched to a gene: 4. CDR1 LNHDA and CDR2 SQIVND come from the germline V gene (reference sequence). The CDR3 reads CASSLGQGYYGYTF. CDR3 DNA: TGTGCCAGTAGTCTCGGACAGGGGTACTATGGCTACACCTTC.